Listed below are T cell receptor beta chains from one sample, sequenced in a study of blood T cell repertoires in COVID-19. Using immunoSEQ multiplex PCR, the repertoire was profiled, and TCRdb retains in-frame clones only, with some absent. The repertoire holds about 76,000 clones, with about 88% as singletons. Sequences were obtained from peripheral blood. These receptors were obtained from a human donor in a cohort sampled during active COVID-19. Each CDR3 is given without its conserved first and last residue. Clone size is shown for a subset of rows, as once, few, many or a class of expanded clone.

clone_size j_call v_call cdr3_aa
. TRBJ1-6 TRBV3-1/TRBV3-2 ASSHPDSPLH
. TRBJ1-2 TRBV7-9 ASSLLETGYGYT
. TRBJ2-2 TRBV11-3 ASSLLAGGSGELF
. TRBJ2-2 TRBV3-1/TRBV3-2 ASSLVLPGLAGGTYTGELF
. TRBJ1-6 TRBV30 AWRNLRGGSYNSPLH
. TRBJ2-1 TRBV9 ASSGRRAMEQF
. TRBJ2-7 TRBV3-1/TRBV3-2 ASSHSGAEQY
. TRBJ2-1 TRBV5-1 ASSLGLAGSSYNEQF
. TRBJ1-5 TRBV29-1 SVVTGVNQPQH
once TRBJ1-1 TRBV5-1 ASSVTGYTEAF
. TRBJ2-7 TRBV28 ASSRRVPYEQY
. TRBJ2-2 TRBV2 ASRGLAGSFTGELF
. TRBJ1-1 TRBV6-6 AGMRAGTEAF
. TRBJ1-6 TRBV30 AWSATGTGGSLLH
. TRBJ2-2 TRBV7-3 ASSRDFRNTGELF
. TRBJ2-7 TRBV19 ASSIEDSGYEQY
. TRBJ2-5 TRBV4-1 ASSQQAGRETQY
. TRBJ2-3 TRBV3-1/TRBV3-2 ASSLDRGGESDTQY
. TRBJ1-2 TRBV19 ASSQGQGYGYT
. TRBJ2-1 TRBV10-3 AISEPGTSGINEQF
. TRBJ2-7 TRBV15 ATSNGQDIYEQY
. TRBJ2-2 TRBV25-1 ASSEFPGQKNTGELF
. TRBJ1-2 TRBV9 ASSAGAGAWSYGYT
. TRBJ2-1 TRBV5-1 ASSFYPLAGADNEQF
. TRBJ2-7 TRBV18 ASSAGQGVYYEQY
. TRBJ2-6 TRBV4-3 ASSQDHPGPSSGANILT
. TRBJ1-5 TRBV28 ASRDSRQGRQPQH
. TRBJ2-7 TRBV5-6 ASSPLPVVGGYEQY
. TRBJ2-2 TRBV5-1 ASSLDSGLRGELF
. TRBJ1-2 TRBV5-1 ASNDSPPTTNYGYT
. TRBJ2-1 TRBV5-6 ASSLPGQGHNEQF
. TRBJ1-3 TRBV28 ASSLSRGLGNTIY
. TRBJ2-3 TRBV7-3 ASSLMASADTQY
. TRBJ1-1 TRBV9 ASSQARNTEAF
once TRBJ2-6 TRBV19 ASTQVWQTGANVLT
. TRBJ2-1 TRBV29-1 SVVSGKSHNEQF
. TRBJ1-3 TRBV5-1 ASSLSGFVGNTIY
. TRBJ1-1 TRBV27 ASSPTPGQTNTEAF
. TRBJ2-6 TRBV4-1 ASSPTWTGDSGANVLT
. TRBJ1-2 TRBV4-3 ASSQGDRLYYGYT
. TRBJ2-5 TRBV28 ASSFLAGQETQY
. TRBJ1-5 TRBV28 ASSSLSQGAQPQH
few TRBJ2-1 TRBV5-1 ASSTTVGNEQF
. TRBJ1-5 TRBV2 ASCRDSGQGQPQH
. TRBJ2-1 TRBV4-3 ASSQYGQGWFVDEQF
. TRBJ2-7 TRBV28 ASSYAGTNYEQY
. TRBJ2-7 TRBV9 ASSYGTGASYEQY
. TRBJ1-5 TRBV18 ASSPAGTVSNQPQH
. TRBJ1-2 TRBV3-1/TRBV3-2 ASSQGGSYT
. TRBJ1-1 TRBV12-3/TRBV12-4 ASSSTEATEAF
. TRBJ1-1 TRBV27 ASSLGQGNSLGTEAF
. TRBJ2-3 TRBV7-2 ASSSPHASGGAWDTQY
. TRBJ2-1 TRBV3-1/TRBV3-2 ASSQGREQF
many TRBJ2-7 TRBV4-2 ASSQVSGTTYEQY